Below, 22 T cell receptor beta chains from the same sample are listed, as sequenced in a study of CD8 T cells in ankylosing spondylitis (dated 2017 in TCRdb). Libraries were prepared through 5' RACE. Data came from an Illumina HiSeq 2500. TCRdb passed the public sequencing reads through fastp at Q25 and MiXCR, retaining productive beta sequences. Merged by CDR3 protein, the rows form single entries marked with the most common genes and DNA. The sample contains 250,000 to 300,000 distinct CDR3 sequences, 20% of them found a single time. Of the sample, less than 9% is held by the ten largest clones. Sequencing used blood, either unsorted or a sorted T cell fraction (not recorded which). All receptors derive from a male donor with ankylosing spondylitis or in good health (not recorded which).

The CDR3 nucleotides read TGTGCCACCGCCGGGACAAACTCCTACGAGCAGTACGTC. This sequence encodes CATAGTNSYEQYV. This chain links TRBV15 with TRBJ2-7, with a weak D call TRBD1 (6 bases). Deletions cut 8 bases from V and 0 bases from J, with 11 bases between. The CDR3 length is 13 residues. Germline loops: CDR1 LNHNV, CDR2 YYDKDF (reference sequence).

This clonotype has just a few counts. A junction boundary mismatches the germline segment, possibly from a read error. This chain links TRBV5-1 with TRBJ2-5, with D maybe TRBD2 (6 bases). The germline V gene has CDR1 SGHRS and CDR2 YFSETQ. The CDR3 spans 14 residues. Here the CDR3 DNA reads TGCGCCAGCAGCTTGGGGTGGAGGGAAGAGACTCAGTACTTC. Its translation is CASSLGWREETQYF.

V is TRBV21-1 and J is TRBJ1-5. TRBV21-1 is given as a pseudogene. The length of the CDR3 is 14 residues. The CDR3 spells CASSTGVSYQPQHF. CDR3 bases: TGTGCCAGCAGCACAGGGGTGTCTTATCAGCCCCAGCATTTT.

This clonotype was seen a handful of times. The CDR3 bases are TGCGCCAGCAGCTTGGACCTAGCGGTCGGGGAGCTGTTTTTT. Encoded protein: CASSLDLAVGELFF. J is TRBJ2-2 and V is TRBV5-1; the match to TRBD2 covers 7 bases. J gave up 7 bases and V 0 bases, and 3 bases lay outside the gene matches. CDR1 is SGHRS and CDR2 is YFSETQ in the germline V gene. This CDR3 comprises 14 residues.

J is TRBJ2-2 and V is TRBV11-3; TRBD2 matches 10 bases. This CDR3 comprises 16 residues. Trimming removed 1 base from V and 4 bases from J; junction bases left unmatched: 3. Germline CDR1 SGHNT, CDR2 YENEEA. The CDR3 DNA follows: TGTGCCAGCAGCTTAGCACTAGCGGGGATCACCGGGGAGCTGTTTTTT. Translated, it gives CASSLALAGITGELFF. The full variable domain, completed using reference TRBV11-3 and TRBJ2-2, is EAGVVQSPRYKIIEKKQPVAFWCNPISGHNTLYWYLQNLGQGPELLIRYENEEAVDDSQLPKDRFSAERLKGVDSTLKIQPAELGDSAVYLCASSLALAGITGELFFGEGSRLTVL.

This clonotype has ten or more counts. The gene calls are TRBV20-1 and TRBJ1-5, with 7 bases that match TRBD1. Trimming cost V 5 bases and J 4 bases; bases outside gene matches: 8. The germline V gene encodes CDR1 DFQATT and CDR2 SNEGSKA (reference sequence). The CDR3 is 14 residues long. The CDR3 protein is CSAYRDSANQPQHF. CDR3 DNA sequence: TGCAGTGCTTACCGGGACAGCGCTAATCAGCCCCAGCATTTT.

This clonotype was counted between two and nine times. V and J are TRBV7-2 and TRBJ2-3; TRBD1 is a possible D gene (5 bases). The CDR3 is made up of 17 amino acids. Germline CDR1 is SGHTA and CDR2 is FQGNSA. V lost 2 bases and J 2 bases, leaving 17 bases between the germline ends. CDR3 coding DNA: TGTGCCAGCAGCTTATTGGAAATGGGGCCGCACACAGATACGCAGTATTTT. This codes for CASSLLEMGPHTDTQYF.

This clonotype appeared a few times. V and J are TRBV20-1 and TRBJ1-2; D call uncertain. Trimming removed 3 bases from V and 4 bases from J, with 6 bases in between. The CDR3 is 11 residues long. Germline CDR1 reads DFQATT; CDR2 reads SNEGSKA (reference sequence). The DNA for the CDR3 is TGCAGTGCTAGGGTGGCCTATGGCTACACCTTC. It codes for CSARVAYGYTF.

This clonotype was picked up many times. The rearrangement joins TRBV10-3 to TRBJ1-2; tentative D call: TRBD1 (6 bases). The CDR3 has 15 amino acids. V was cut by 0 bases and J by 6 bases, with 14 bases left in between. Looked up from germline, CDR1 is ENHRY and CDR2 is SYGVKD. The CDR3 is CAISESGAQVDGYTF. CDR3 nucleotides: TGTGCCATCAGTGAGTCGGGGGCGCAGGTCGATGGCTACACCTTC.

The rearrangement links TRBV5-1 to TRBJ2-7, with 9 positions matching TRBD1. Germline V CDR1 and CDR2: SGHRS, YFSETQ. With V trimmed by 0 bases and J by 5 bases, 0 bases remained unmatched. The CDR3 is 13 amino acids. The CDR3 DNA sequence: TGCGCCAGCAGCTTGGGGGACAGGGACGAGCAGTACGTC. Protein sequence: CASSLGDRDEQYV.

The chain carries TRBV3-1 and TRBJ2-2, with a possible D match to TRBD2 (6 bases). Germline V gene sequence: CDR1 LGHDT, CDR2 YNNKEL (reference sequence). CDR3 size: 16 residues. The V and J ends lost 6 bases and 6 bases respectively, with 20 bases between them. The CDR3 is CASRDRREVRAGELFF. DNA of the CDR3: TGTGCCAGCAGGGATAGGAGGGAAGTTCGGGCCGGGGAGCTGTTTTTT.

V is TRBV5-1 and J is TRBJ1-1, with no clear D. The V gene lost 3 bases and the J gene lost 1 base, with 10 bases spanning the gap. The CDR3 is 14 amino acids. Germline V gives CDR1 SGHRS, CDR2 YFSETQ. The CDR3 region is CASSWTPANTEAFF. Here the CDR3 DNA reads TGCGCCAGCAGCTGGACCCCCGCGAACACTGAAGCTTTCTTT.

This clonotype has more than one count but fewer than ten. Written as DNA, the CDR3 is TGTGCCAGTAATGACAGGGGGTTTCGTCAGCCCCAGCATTTT. This sequence encodes CASNDRGFRQPQHF. The chain uses TRBV19 and TRBJ1-5; 9 bases are a match to TRBD1. J was trimmed by 6 bases and V by 7 bases; bases with no gene match: 7. Per the germline V gene, CDR1 is LNHDA and CDR2 is SQIVND (reference sequence). CDR3 size: 14 residues.

The gene calls are TRBV11-1 and TRBJ2-1, with D perhaps given as TRBD1 or TRBD2 (6 bases each). Germline V gives CDR1 SGHAT, CDR2 FQDESV (reference sequence). CDR3 size: 14 residues. Trimming took 5 bases from V and 6 from J, leaving 14 bases between them. For the CDR3, the DNA is TGTGCCAGCAGCCCTCGTGGAGGGGGCAATGAGCAGTTCTTC. This encodes CASSPRGGGNEQFF.

This clonotype was seen ten or more times. This chain links TRBV7-6 with TRBJ2-3, with 9 bases identical to TRBD2. The V gene's germline CDR1 is SGHVS and CDR2 FNYEAQ. J was trimmed by 2 bases and V by 2 bases; bases with no gene match: 5. The CDR3 is made up of 16 amino acids. The CDR3 is CASSLRLAGYTDTQYF. The CDR3 DNA reads TGTGCCAGCAGCTTAAGGCTAGCGGGGTACACAGATACGCAGTATTTT.

The chain is built from TRBV27 and TRBJ1-6, with unresolved D. The CDR3 covers 14 residues. CDR1 MNHEY and CDR2 SMNVEV come from the germline V gene (reference sequence). Trimming left V 7 bases short and J 10 bases short, with 17 bases between. The CDR3 is CASNLGSGSSPLHF. For the CDR3, the DNA is TGTGCCAGCAATTTGGGCAGTGGGAGCTCACCCCTCCACTTT.

This chain links TRBV10-1 with TRBJ2-7; D is unresolved. Germline CDR1 and CDR2: WNHNN and SYGVQD (reference sequence). Trimming took off 0 bases at V and 6 bases at J, with 3 bases between the two ends. This CDR3 is built from 11 residues. In DNA form, the CDR3 reads TGCGCCAGCAGTGAGTCGACCGAGCAGTACGTC. Amino acids: CASSESTEQYV.

V gene TRBV5-1 combines with J gene TRBJ2-2; 9 nucleotides agree with TRBD2. Trimming took 0 bases from V and 6 from J; bases not matched to a gene: 6. This CDR3 is 16 amino acids long. The germline V gene encodes CDR1 SGHRS and CDR2 YFSETQ. The CDR3 loop reads CASSLASGKYAGELFF. CDR3 nucleotide sequence: TGCGCCAGCAGCTTGGCTAGCGGGAAGTATGCCGGGGAGCTGTTTTTT.

V gene TRBV9 combines with J gene TRBJ2-3; TRBD2 matches 9 bases. The CDR3 length is 14 residues. With V trimmed by 4 bases and J by 4 bases, 4 bases remained unmatched. Germline V gene sequence: CDR1 SGDLS, CDR2 YYNGEE. DNA for the CDR3: TGTGCCAGCAGCTCCGCGGGAGGGCCAGATACGCAGTATTTT. Translating it yields CASSSAGGPDTQYF.

The DNA of the CDR3 is TGTGCCAGCAGTACCCACAGGGGAAACTATGGCTACACCTTC. Protein sequence: CASSTHRGNYGYTF. This rearrangement joins TRBV28 to TRBJ1-2; TRBD1 agrees at 7 bases. CDR3 length: 14 residues. The V and J ends lost 5 bases and 2 bases, in that order; junction bases with no gene match: 5. The germline V gene has CDR1 MDHEN and CDR2 SYDVKM.

The rearrangement links TRBV7-2 to TRBJ2-2; 12 positions agree with TRBD1. Trimming removed 8 bases from V and 7 bases from J; junction bases left unmatched: 8. This CDR3 spans 15 amino acids. In germline, CDR1 is SGHTA, CDR2 FQGNSA. The CDR3 DNA reads TGTGCCAGCTCCTCCGGGACAGGGGGCGTCGGGGAGCTGTTTTTT. Translated, it gives CASSSGTGGVGELFF.

In its sample, this clonotype was seen a few times. The chain joins TRBV20-1 to TRBJ2-3; TRBD1 might be the D (6 bases). The CDR3 is made up of 12 amino acids. Germline loops: CDR1 DFQATT, CDR2 SNEGSKA (reference sequence). With 5 bases removed from V and 6 bases from J, the gap between germline ends came to 12 bases. CDR3 DNA: TGCAGTGCTTCACAGGGCGCGGATACGCAGTATTTT. It translates to CSASQGADTQYF.